The following is a TCR beta chain sequence with its context. Its matching antigen is unknown. The survey-level immunoSEQ assay was used. The data were produced by immunoSEQ multiplex PCR, yet TCRdb's version contains in-frame clones alone and is incomplete. This sample yields under 20,000 clones, of which roughly four fifths are seen a single time; around 7% belongs to the top ten. This specimen comes from a study of pediatric ulcerative colitis. Background on the study: Ulcerative colitis patients had pancolitis or left-sided colitis, with confirming histology. Study-wide findings and caveats: Repertoires came from total lymphocyte DNA, so rare subsets like regulatory T cells may be missed.

The rectum was sampled with one to two pinch biopsies at colonoscopy. The sample was gut tissue. The sequence was collected from a boy younger than 18 with moderate ulcerative colitis.

The chain's CDR3 is CASSLDRNTIYF. The CDR3, as DNA: TGCGCCAGCAGCTTAGACCGAAACACCATATATTTT. This sequence joins TRBV5-1 and TRBJ1-3; D uncertain. The CDR3 is made up of 12 amino acids. The V gene lost 2 bases and the J gene lost 5 bases, with 5 bases spanning the gap. Per the germline V gene, CDR1 is SGHRS and CDR2 is YFSETQ.